The sequence of this TCR beta chain was determined in a study of T cell responses to AZD1222 COVID-19 vaccine. Trimming took off 0 bases at V and 2 bases at J, with 13 bases between the two ends. Germline V CDR1 and CDR2: LGHNA, YNFKEQ. The CDR3 covers 16 residues. Method: immunoSEQ multiplex PCR; TCRdb's copy keeps in-frame clones and lacks some. The sample contains 55,000 to 75,000 clones, roughly 90% of which appear only once. The sample was peripheral blood, taken on day 0 of AZD1222 vaccination. The sequence came from an adult in good health. The chain links TRBV4-2 to TRBJ1-1; D may be TRBD1 (5 bases). The CDR3 is CASSQDPRGGNTEAFF. The CDR3 nucleotides read TGTGCCAGCAGCCAAGACCCCCGGGGGGGAAACACTGAAGCTTTCTTT.